The 27 T cell receptor beta chains reported below all come from one sample, sequenced in a study of OX40 agonist ivuxolimab in advanced cancers. Some clones are missing from TCRdb's copy, which holds only in-frame ones; the method was immunoSEQ multiplex PCR. This table holds about 53,000 clones, 84% found once. The material was CD4+ or CD8+ T cells sorted from blood, obtained in a trial of the OX40 agonist ivuxolimab. The origin of the receptors is an adult with an advanced solid tumor such as melanoma, head and neck, liver or kidney cancer.

This clone appeared once. The chain employs TRBV19 and TRBJ2-2, with 8 positions matching TRBD2. This CDR3 region has 16 residues. Germline V gives CDR1 LNHDA, CDR2 SQIVND (reference sequence). V lost 7 bases and J lost 4; bases outside the gene matches: 11. The chain's CDR3 is CASTGWASGLTGELFF. CDR3 sequence (DNA): TGTGCCAGTACCGGATGGGCTAGCGGGCTCACCGGGGAGCTGTTTTTT.

V and J are TRBV15 and TRBJ1-1; D unresolved. V lost 0 bases to trimming and J lost 7 bases, with 12 bases between them. The CDR3 consists of 14 residues. The germline CDR1 and CDR2 sequences are LNHNV and YYDKDF (reference sequence). CDR3 loop: CATSRDRAQLEAFF. CDR3 bases: TGTGCCACCAGCAGAGATCGGGCCCAGCTTGAAGCTTTCTTT.

This rearrangement joins TRBV7-2 to TRBJ2-3; no firm D call. This CDR3 comprises 15 residues. Germline assignment: CDR1 SGHTA and CDR2 FQGNSA. V lost 2 bases and J lost 3, with 12 bases in between. CDR3: CASSLSPGRTDTQYF. As DNA, the CDR3 is TGTGCCAGCAGCTTATCCCCGGGTCGTACAGATACGCAGTATTTT.

This chain uses TRBV4-1 with TRBJ2-3; no firm D call. V lost 1 base and J 2 bases, leaving 10 bases between the germline ends. Germline V gene lookup returns CDR1 MGHRA and CDR2 YSYEKL. The CDR3 has 15 amino acids. CDR3 loop: CASSQVSRVTDTQYF. The CDR3 DNA sequence: TGCGCCAGCAGCCAAGTATCAAGGGTCACAGATACGCAGTATTTT.

The chain joins TRBV11-1 to TRBJ2-1, with D hard to call. This CDR3 is built from 14 residues. V was shortened by 5 bases and J by 6 bases, with 14 bases between the two germline ends. Germline V gene data show CDR1 as SGHAT and CDR2 as FQDESV (reference sequence). The CDR3 bases are TGTGCCAGCAGCCCCATCCGGTCGACCAATGAGCAGTTCTTC. It encodes CASSPIRSTNEQFF.

The chain joins TRBV29-1 to TRBJ1-1, with D hard to call. This CDR3 is 12 amino acids long. The germline CDR1 and CDR2 sequences are SQVTM and ANQGSEA. Trimming removed 1 base from V and 5 bases from J, with 8 bases in between. The CDR3 DNA reads TGCAGCGTTGAAGGGAGATATACTGAAGCTTTCTTT. Protein sequence: CSVEGRYTEAFF.

This clone was recorded once. The chain uses TRBV5-1 and TRBJ2-3; tentatively, D is TRBD1 (5 bases). The germline V and J ends were trimmed by 7 bases and 2 bases, with 17 bases remaining between them. The CDR3 extends over 15 amino acids. From germline, CDR1 is SGHRS and CDR2 YFSETQ. The CDR3: CASHRQPLDTDTQYF. Written as DNA, the CDR3 is TGCGCCAGCCACCGACAGCCACTCGACACAGATACGCAGTATTTT.

The rearrangement links TRBV11-2 to TRBJ2-7; tentatively, D is TRBD2 (6 bases). Trimming took off 1 base at V and 0 bases at J, with 7 bases between the two ends. The CDR3 totals 14 residues. Germline CDR1 is SGHAT and CDR2 is FQNNGV. The CDR3 DNA reads as TGTGCCAGCAGCTTAGTCGGGAGCTCCTACGAGCAGTACTTC. It codes for CASSLVGSSYEQYF.

The chain uses TRBV5-5 and TRBJ1-1; 8 nucleotides agree with TRBD1. The CDR3 totals 15 residues. Germline V lookup: CDR1 SGHKS, CDR2 YYEKEE (reference sequence). The junction had 11 bases not matched to a gene; V was cut back by 3 bases and J by 7 bases. The CDR3 is CASSWGTGASGEAFF. Here the CDR3 DNA reads TGTGCCAGCAGCTGGGGGACAGGAGCGTCGGGTGAAGCTTTCTTT. The complete variable domain, with remaining parts taken from reference TRBV5-5 and TRBJ1-1, reads DAGVTQSPTHLIKTRGQQVTLRCSPISGHKSVSWYQQVLGQGPQFIFQYYEKEERGRGNFPDRFSARQFPNYSSELNVNALLLGDSALYLCASSWGTGASGEAFFGQGTRLTVV.

This chain uses TRBV14 with TRBJ2-5; the D gene is possibly TRBD1 (7 bases). CDR3 size: 15 residues. V was clipped by 1 base and J by 5 bases, with 14 bases between them. In germline, CDR1 is SGHDN, CDR2 FVKESK. In nucleotides, the CDR3 is TGTGCCAGCAGCCAAGGTGACAGGGACTTTGAGACCCAGTACTTC. This gives the protein CASSQGDRDFETQYF.

The genes are TRBV7-2 and TRBJ1-6; no clear D. This CDR3 comprises 15 residues. V lost 2 bases and J 0 bases, leaving 5 bases between the germline ends. CDR1 is SGHTA and CDR2 is FQGNSA in the germline V gene. The CDR3 coding sequence is TGTGCCAGCAGCTTAAGGAGCTCCTATAATTCACCCCTCCACTTT. Residues: CASSLRSSYNSPLHF.

The J gene is TRBJ1-4, the V gene TRBV6-6; maybe TRBD1 (6 bases). Germline V CDR1 and CDR2: MNHNY, SVGAGI (reference sequence). Trimming stripped 0 bases from V and 7 bases from J, with 12 bases between. This CDR3 has 15 residues. The CDR3: CASSYSNRGSEKLFF. The CDR3 DNA is TGTGCCAGCAGTTACTCGAATAGGGGGAGTGAAAAACTGTTTTTT.

The rearrangement links TRBV11-2 to TRBJ2-2; TRBD2 matches at 11 bases. CDR3 length equals 16 residues. The germline gives CDR1 SGHAT, CDR2 FQNNGV. The V segment lost 5 bases and the J segment 7 bases; nucleotides outside the gene matches: 9. CDR3 sequence reads: CASSPILAGVGGELFF. The DNA for the CDR3 is TGTGCCAGCAGCCCCATACTAGCGGGAGTGGGCGGGGAGCTGTTTTTT.

The CDR3 spells CASSKFRGQGVKGKELFF. CDR3 coding DNA: TGTGCCAGCAGCAAATTTAGGGGACAGGGGGTGAAGGGAAAGGAGCTGTTTTTT. This sequence joins TRBV21-1 and TRBJ2-2; the DNA was not used to check the table's D call, TRBD1. TRBV21-1 is a listed pseudogene. The CDR3 runs to 18 residues.

The chain links TRBV7-3 to TRBJ2-1, with 7 bases identical to TRBD2. The length of the CDR3 is 15 residues. J gave up 7 bases and V 5 bases, and 11 bases lay outside the gene matches. CDR1 is SGHTA, CDR2 FQGTGA, per germline. CDR3 nucleotides: TGTGCCAGCAGCCTGGGGGGGAGCTTTGGAAATGAGCAGTTCTTC. This encodes CASSLGGSFGNEQFF.

The rearrangement links TRBV7-6 to TRBJ2-1, with 8 bases identical to TRBD1. The CDR3 loop spans 14 amino acids. Germline loops: CDR1 SGHVS, CDR2 FNYEAQ. Trimming cost V 4 bases and J 8 bases; bases outside gene matches: 7. The DNA of the CDR3 is TGTGCCAGCAGCTCACAGACAGGGGATCATGAGCAGTTCTTC. It encodes CASSSQTGDHEQFF. Full variable domain (outside the CDR3, taken from reference TRBV7-6 and TRBJ2-1): GAGVSQSPRYKVTKRGQDVALRCDPISGHVSLYWYRQALGQGPEFLTYFNYEAQQDKSGLPNDRFSAERPEGSISTLTIQRTEQRDSAMYRCASSSQTGDHEQFFGPGTRLTVL.

The rearrangement links TRBV6-5 to TRBJ2-3; the D is unclear. V was clipped by 5 bases and J by 6 bases, with 12 bases between them. The length of the CDR3 is 13 residues. CDR1 and CDR2 (germline): MNHEY, SVGAGI. The CDR3 nucleotides are TGTGCCAGCAGTCCCACCTTCCGGGATACGCAGTATTTT. It codes for CASSPTFRDTQYF.

This sequence joins TRBV7-3 and TRBJ2-3; D not certain. Looked up from germline, CDR1 is SGHTA and CDR2 is FQGTGA. The CDR3 has 15 residues. V lost 0 bases and J lost 2, with 9 bases in between. CDR3 sequence reads: CASSLTPRTTDTQYF. The CDR3 bases are TGTGCCAGCAGCTTAACGCCCCGGACCACAGATACGCAGTATTTT.

The V call is TRBV7-9, the J call TRBJ2-7; 11 nucleotides align to TRBD1. The length of the CDR3 is 15 residues. Germline V CDR1 and CDR2: SEHNR, FQNEAQ (reference sequence). The V and J ends lost 6 bases and 7 bases, in that order; junction bases with no gene match: 11. The CDR3 nucleotides read TGTGCCAGCAGACCTGGCGGACAGGGGGCGGGGGAGCAGTACTTC. This translates into CASRPGGQGAGEQYF. Combining the CDR3 with reference TRBV7-9 and TRBJ2-7 gives the whole variable domain DTGVSQNPRHKITKRGQNVTFRCDPISEHNRLYWYRQTLGQGPEFLTYFQNEAQLEKSRLLSDRFSAERPKGSFSTLEIQRTEQGDSAMYLCASRPGGQGAGEQYFGPGTRLTVT.

The chain links TRBV19 to TRBJ2-3, with 9 bases fitting TRBD2. This CDR3 has 15 residues. J lost 2 bases, V lost 6 bases, and 6 bases had no gene match. Germline CDR1 LNHDA, CDR2 SQIVND (reference sequence). CDR3 residues: CASRRLAESTDTQYF. DNA for the CDR3: TGTGCCAGTAGACGACTAGCGGAGTCCACAGATACGCAGTATTTT.

In this sample, this clone turned up once. The J gene is TRBJ2-1, the V gene TRBV19, with unresolved D. V was trimmed by 3 bases and J by 0 bases, leaving 9 bases between them. From germline, CDR1 is LNHDA and CDR2 SQIVND (reference sequence). This CDR3 comprises 15 residues. The CDR3 DNA reads as TGTGCCAGTAGTATTGAGGATCACTCCTACAATGAGCAGTTCTTC. Translated: CASSIEDHSYNEQFF.

The chain joins TRBV11-1 to TRBJ2-2, with TRBD1 matching over 10 bases. J gave up 7 bases and V 5 bases, and 1 base lay outside the gene matches. This CDR3 comprises 13 residues. CDR1 and CDR2 (germline): SGHAT, FQDESV (reference sequence). The CDR3 region is CASSRTGGGELFF. The CDR3 DNA sequence: TGTGCCAGCAGCCGGACAGGGGGCGGGGAGCTGTTTTTT.

This clone was seen a few times. The gene calls are TRBV5-1 and TRBJ1-2, with TRBD1 matching over 7 bases. Germline V gene data show CDR1 as SGHRS and CDR2 as YFSETQ. The V segment lost 4 bases and the J segment 0 bases; nucleotides outside the gene matches: 9. The CDR3 loop spans 16 amino acids. CDR3: CASSVTGTATNYGYTF. The DNA for the CDR3 is TGCGCCAGCAGCGTGACCGGGACAGCTACTAACTATGGCTACACCTTC.

The chain uses TRBV2 and TRBJ2-2, with 7 bases fitting TRBD1. The CDR3 sequence is 14 residues long. V dropped 4 bases and J dropped 3; count of bases not matched to a gene: 2. Germline values: CDR1 SNHLY, CDR2 FYNNEI. The CDR3 here is CASSGTGHTGELFF. The CDR3, as DNA: TGTGCCAGCAGTGGGACAGGCCACACCGGGGAGCTGTTTTTT.

This clone was observed a few times. The chain uses TRBV5-8 and TRBJ2-7; perhaps TRBD2 as D (6 bases). V dropped 5 bases and J dropped 3 bases, with 12 bases sitting between them. This CDR3 is 13 amino acids long. Germline CDR1 and CDR2: SGHTS and YDEGEE. CDR3 nucleotide sequence: TGTGCCAGCAGGTCCCGGGGACTCTACGAGCAGTACTTC. Translated, it gives CASRSRGLYEQYF.

The V gene is TRBV19, the J gene TRBJ2-1, with 8 bases fitting TRBD1. CDR3 size: 14 residues. V lost 6 bases and J lost 0; bases outside the gene matches: 1. In germline, CDR1 is LNHDA, CDR2 SQIVND (reference sequence). CDR3 bases: TGTGCCAGTAGAGGACAGGGCTCCTACAATGAGCAGTTCTTC. It codes for CASRGQGSYNEQFF.

The chain links TRBV27 to TRBJ2-7; 7 bases map to TRBD1. The trim removed 4 bases at V and 11 bases at J, leaving 11 bases unmatched. This CDR3 is 13 amino acids long. Germline V CDR1 and CDR2: MNHEY, SMNVEV (reference sequence). Here the CDR3 reads CASSSMGQSSKYF. DNA for the CDR3: TGTGCCAGCAGTTCAATGGGACAGTCGTCGAAGTACTTC.